This T cell receptor beta chain appears in the sequencing data of a study of blood T cells in healthy people across ages. Isolation per sample recovered at least 6 million PBMCs. With a J-beta primer mix and a sample-barcoded 5' primer, a second PCR ran about 7 to 12 cycles. Unique molecular identifiers of 12 random nucleotides labeled each cDNA. TCRdb fed the 5' RACE reads into MiXCR, producing one record per CDR3 protein. The data hold 700,000 or so distinct CDR3 sequences, with 20% to 25% observed a single time. Germline CDR1 SGHRS, CDR2 YFSETQ. After removal of 7 bases from V and 4 bases from J, the junction contained 9 bases not matched to a gene. This CDR3 is 14 amino acids long.

The chain uses TRBV5-1 and TRBJ1-1, with 8 bases aligning to TRBD1. The sequenced sample consisted of blood. The TCR was taken from an older man in good health. The CDR3 spells CASQQGGRFTEAFF. The CDR3 nucleotides read TGCGCCAGCCAACAGGGGGGCCGTTTCACTGAAGCTTTCTTT.